The sequence of this T cell receptor beta chain was determined in a study of Graves' ophthalmopathy and Graves' hyperthyroidism. Study-wide results and limits: Among thyroid clonotypes expanded above 0.001 frequency, most also appeared in blood.

Beta-chain TCR CDR3 regions were amplified from RNA transcripts. HTBI-primed first-round RT-PCR preceded second-round multiplex PCR. TCRdb called the multiplex PCR reads again in MiXCR, with one record for every CDR3 protein. The sample includes over a million distinct CDR3 sequences, about two fifths seen only once; the top ten take approximately 10%. Germline assignment: CDR1 ENHRY and CDR2 SYGVKD. CDR3 size: 14 residues. After removal of 11 bases from V and 9 bases from J, the junction contained 17 bases not matched to a gene. To note about this clonotype: What it recognizes is unknown.

Participants with hyperthyroidism, aged 18 to 65, were newly diagnosed with under 2 months' duration. Other autoimmune disease, uncontrolled infection, pregnancy and lactation led to exclusion. Thyroid ultrasound, orbital computed tomography, TRAb, serum thyroxine and clinical symptoms formed the basis of diagnosis. The sample was peripheral blood or thyroid tissue (not recorded which). The receptor comes from an adult man with Graves' hyperthyroidism. The rearrangement links TRBV10-3 to TRBJ2-5, with 8 bases aligning to TRBD1. The CDR3 nucleotides are TGTGCCGCCTCAGGGACAGGTTGGGATCAGCCCCAGTACTTC. Its translation is CAASGTGWDQPQYF.